Presented here are 10 T cell receptor beta chains from one specimen sequenced in a study of blood T cell repertoires in COVID-19. Clones were sequenced by immunoSEQ multiplex PCR, and TCRdb holds only the in-frame ones, with some missing. The table includes fewer than 250,000 clones, around 84% detected once. Sequenced material: PBMCs or T cells enriched from blood (not recorded which). The source of these receptors is a middle-aged woman with acute COVID-19.

This CDR3 is CASSLDRLAGVWTGELFF. The CDR3 coding sequence is TGTGCCAGCAGCTTGGACCGACTAGCGGGAGTTTGGACCGGGGAGCTGTTTTTT. The genes are TRBV11-2 and TRBJ2-2; 12 positions match TRBD2. There are 18 residues in the CDR3. The germline V gene encodes CDR1 SGHAT and CDR2 FQNNGV. With V trimmed by 3 bases and J by 5 bases, 10 bases remained unmatched.

CDR3 sequence (DNA): TGTGCCAGCTCATCGGGACAGGGTTTTGACGAGCAGTACTTC. It is translated as CASSSGQGFDEQYF. V is TRBV18 and J is TRBJ2-7; TRBD1 agrees at 9 bases. The CDR3 contains 14 residues. Germline CDR1 is KGHSH and CDR2 is LQKENI. Trimming cost V 5 bases and J 5 bases; bases outside gene matches: 7.

This chain joins TRBV29-1 and TRBJ1-1, with 8 bases aligning to TRBD1. The CDR3 is 14 residues long. The germline V gene encodes CDR1 SQVTM and CDR2 ANQGSEA. V lost 6 bases to trimming and J lost 4 bases; unmatched junction nucleotides: 10. The CDR3, as DNA: TGCAGCGTAGCCCTCCAAACAGGGGGCACTGAAGCTTTCTTT. It specifies CSVALQTGGTEAFF. Variable domain in full (rest from reference TRBV29-1 and TRBJ1-1): SAVISQKPSRDICQRGTSLTIQCQVDSQVTMMFWYRQQPGQSLTLIATANQGSEATYESGFVIDKFPISRPNLTFSTLTVSNMSPEDSSIYLCSVALQTGGTEAFFGQGTRLTVV.

The chain uses TRBV3-1 (or the pseudogene TRBV3-2) and TRBJ2-1; 11 bases align to TRBD1. The CDR3 is 18 amino acids. The V gene end was trimmed by 4 bases and the J gene end by 3 bases; junction bases not matched to a gene: 11. Per germline, CDR1 LGHDT and CDR2 YNNKEL (reference sequence). The CDR3 here is CASSRTRDRGSNYNEQFF. The CDR3 DNA reads as TGTGCCAGCAGCCGGACCCGGGACAGGGGGAGTAACTACAATGAGCAGTTCTTC.

The table lists this clone with a count of one. V and J are TRBV28 and TRBJ1-2, with TRBD1 identical over 9 bases. The CDR3 sequence is 14 residues long. The junction had 4 bases not matched to a gene; V was cut back by 2 bases and J by 6 bases. Germline V gene data show CDR1 as MDHEN and CDR2 as SYDVKM. This chain's CDR3 is CASSLTGTGNGYTF. Here the CDR3 DNA reads TGTGCCAGCAGTTTAACCGGGACAGGGAATGGCTACACCTTC.

This sequence joins TRBV10-2 and TRBJ2-1, with a tentative D call TRBD2 (5 bases). Trimming took 11 bases from V and 8 from J, leaving 19 bases between them. Germline V gives CDR1 WSHSY, CDR2 SAAADI. CDR3 length: 13 residues. The CDR3: CAAEGDSSDEQFF. CDR3 nucleotides: TGCGCCGCCGAGGGAGACTCGTCGGATGAGCAGTTCTTC.

The gene calls are TRBV28 and TRBJ2-3; 11 bases fit TRBD2. The V gene's germline CDR1 is MDHEN and CDR2 SYDVKM. V was clipped by 6 bases and J by 3 bases; unmatched bases: 8. The CDR3 consists of 16 residues. The CDR3 loop is CASRSPLAGDTDTQYF. The CDR3 coding sequence is TGTGCCAGCAGGTCCCCACTAGCGGGGGATACAGATACGCAGTATTTT. The full variable domain, rest sourced from reference TRBV28 and TRBJ2-3, is DVKVTQSSRYLVKRTGEKVFLECVQDMDHENMFWYRQDPGLGLRLIYFSYDVKMKEKGDIPEGYSVSREKKERFSLILESASTNQTSMYLCASRSPLAGDTDTQYFGPGTRLTVL.

The V gene is TRBV30, the J gene TRBJ1-2; D perhaps matches TRBD1 (5 bases). CDR3 size: 11 residues. Germline V gene lookup returns CDR1 GTSNPN and CDR2 SVGIG (reference sequence). V was shortened by 4 bases and J by 8 bases, with 11 bases between the two germline ends. The CDR3 sequence: CAWNGARGYTF. CDR3 sequence (DNA): TGTGCCTGGAATGGGGCCCGAGGCTACACCTTC.

The chain couples TRBV14 to TRBJ2-7; 7 positions match TRBD2. CDR1 and CDR2 from the germline V gene are SGHDN and FVKESK. Losses at the gene ends were 5 bases for V and 4 bases for J; bases not matched to a gene: 14. CDR3 length: 16 residues. The CDR3 region has the DNA TGTGCCAGCAGCTATGCGACTAGCCCACAGCTGTACGAGCAGTACTTC. Its translation is CASSYATSPQLYEQYF.

J is TRBJ1-1 and V is TRBV30; 7 positions agree with TRBD1. The CDR3 loop spans 17 amino acids. The germline V gene encodes CDR1 GTSNPN and CDR2 SVGIG (reference sequence). V was clipped by 3 bases and J by 0 bases; unmatched bases: 13. DNA of the CDR3: TGTGCCTGGAGGCCCACAGGGGCCCGGTTTATGAACACTGAAGCTTTCTTT. The encoded protein is CAWRPTGARFMNTEAFF.